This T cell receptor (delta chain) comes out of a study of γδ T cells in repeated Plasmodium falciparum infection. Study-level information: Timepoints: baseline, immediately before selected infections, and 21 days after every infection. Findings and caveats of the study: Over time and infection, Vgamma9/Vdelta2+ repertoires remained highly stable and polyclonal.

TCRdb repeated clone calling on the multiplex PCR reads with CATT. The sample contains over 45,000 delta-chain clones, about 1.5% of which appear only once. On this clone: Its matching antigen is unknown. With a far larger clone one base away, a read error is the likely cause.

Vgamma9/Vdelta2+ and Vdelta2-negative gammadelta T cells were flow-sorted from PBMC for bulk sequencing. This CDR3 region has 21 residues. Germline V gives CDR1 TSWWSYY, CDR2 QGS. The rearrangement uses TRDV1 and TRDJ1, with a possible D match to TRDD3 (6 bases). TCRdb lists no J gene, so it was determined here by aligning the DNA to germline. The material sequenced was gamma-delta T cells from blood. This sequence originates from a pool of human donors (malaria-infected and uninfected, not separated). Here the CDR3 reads CALGELVVRVWGSINTDKLIF. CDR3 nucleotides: TGTGCTCTTGGGGAACTAGTCGTCCGCGTGTGGGGGTCAATCAACACAGATAAACTCATCTTT.